These 8 T cell receptor beta chains originate from one sample sequenced in a study of T cells in tuberculosis. After thawing and overnight rest, PBMC were stained with GMM-loaded CD1B tetramer, viability dye and anti-CD3 for sorting. CD1B tetramers were loaded with Rhodococcus equi-derived C32 glucose monomycolate. Libraries were prepared by immunoSEQ multiplex PCR; TCRdb keeps only in-frame clonotypes and omits some of them. The table shows about 88,000 clones, with roughly 93% occurring only once. The source material was CD1b-GMM tetramer-negative cells sorted from PBMCs. These receptors all come from an adult woman with latent tuberculosis.

The chain combines TRBV6-1 with TRBJ2-5, with TRBD1 matching 8 bases. Per germline, CDR1 MNHNS and CDR2 SASEGT. The junction had 10 bases not matched to a gene; V was cut back by 6 bases and J by 4 bases. CDR3 length: 15 amino acids. Here the CDR3 DNA reads TGTGCCAGCAGCCCTCGCGACAGGGGTGGAGAGACCCAGTACTTC. As protein: CASSPRDRGGETQYF.

This clone was counted once. V and J are TRBV6-5 and TRBJ2-1, with D possibly TRBD2 on 5 matching bases. In germline, CDR1 is MNHEY, CDR2 SVGAGI. The CDR3 is made up of 15 amino acids. Trimming cost V 2 bases and J 12 bases, with 20 bases left between them. The CDR3 sequence is CASSYTGTSRVGQFF. In DNA, the CDR3 is TGTGCCAGCAGTTACACGGGAACCTCCCGGGTGGGGCAGTTCTTC.

The rearrangement links TRBV21-1 to TRBJ2-7; the table's D call, TRBD1, has no DNA check behind it. TRBV21-1 is termed a pseudogene. This CDR3 is 13 amino acids long. The CDR3 spells CARYRDSTYEQYF. CDR3 DNA sequence: TGTGCCAGATATCGGGACAGTACCTACGAGCAGTACTTC.

This clone was counted a single time. V usage is TRBV2 and J usage is TRBJ1-2; 8 positions match TRBD1. The CDR3 runs 13 residues. The germline gives CDR1 SNHLY, CDR2 FYNNEI. V shed 7 bases and J 6 bases; nucleotides not matched to a gene: 7. The CDR3 loop reads CASKGNRGDGYTF. Here the CDR3 DNA reads TGTGCCAGCAAAGGGAACAGGGGGGATGGCTACACCTTC. Supplemented by reference TRBV2 and TRBJ1-2, the full variable domain reads EPEVTQTPSHQVTQMGQEVILRCVPISNHLYFYWYRQILGQKVEFLVSFYNNEISEKSEIFDDQFSVERPDGSNFTLKIRSTKLEDSAMYFCASKGNRGDGYTFGSGTRLTVV.

For this clone: The junction and the germline gene differ at one end; a read error may be behind it. Distinct nucleotide sequences in the sample also encode this CDR3. The gene calls are TRBV6-5 and TRBJ2-1; 8 nucleotides line up with TRBD2. The CDR3 covers 15 residues. CDR1 and CDR2 from the germline V gene are MNHEY and SVGAGI. DNA of the CDR3: TGTGCCAGCAGGCCCGGGACTAGGCCCTACAATGAGCAATTCTTC. Its translation is CASRPGTRPYNEQFF.

The chain has TRBV7-3 and TRBJ2-1; a possible D gene is TRBD1 (7 bases). The CDR3 length is 15 residues. V lost 4 bases to trimming and J lost 4 bases, with 14 bases between them. Germline CDR1 is SGHTA and CDR2 is FQGTGA. The CDR3 DNA follows: TGTGCCAGCAGCTGGGGGGACAGCCCGTACAATGAGCAGTTCTTC. Residues: CASSWGDSPYNEQFF.

The chain carries TRBV6-5 and TRBJ1-2; the match to TRBD1 covers 8 bases. This CDR3 comprises 13 residues. CDR1 MNHEY and CDR2 SVGAGI come from the germline V gene. The V gene end was trimmed by 6 bases and the J gene end by 4 bases; junction bases not matched to a gene: 4. CDR3 DNA sequence: TGTGCCAGCAGACCTACAGGGGGCTATGGCTACACCTTC. This sequence encodes CASRPTGGYGYTF.

This clone was counted a few times. The chain carries TRBV5-6 and TRBJ1-3, with 8 bases lining up with TRBD1. Germline assignment: CDR1 SGHDT and CDR2 YYEEEE. The CDR3 totals 15 residues. V shed 4 bases and J 4 bases; nucleotides not matched to a gene: 7. For the CDR3, the DNA is TGTGCCAGCAGCATTCGCCGGGACAGGGGAAACACCATATATTTT. The encoded protein is CASSIRRDRGNTIYF. Full variable domain (outside the CDR3, taken from reference TRBV5-6 and TRBJ1-3): DAGVTQSPTHLIKTRGQQVTLRCSPKSGHDTVSWYQQALGQGPQFIFQYYEEEERQRGNFPDRFSGHQFPNYSSELNVNALLLGDSALYLCASSIRRDRGNTIYFGEGSWLTVV.